This passage covers 28 T cell receptor beta chains from one sample sequenced in a study of spatial heterogeneity in lung cancer. No cognate antigen is known for these TCRs. Sample time point: sample taken at primary tumor resection. TCRdb passed the 5' RACE reads through MiXCR, listing each CDR3 protein once. The sample records several thousand distinct CDR3 sequences, under 8% being singletons. Study conclusions and caveats: Mutation counts in tumors were tracked by counts of expanded intratumoral alpha and beta TCRs.

Sequencing used lung tumor tissue, obtained at surgery. The receptors derive from a male donor with early-stage non-small cell lung cancer.

By share, this clonotype ranks as large. The chain has TRBV28 and TRBJ1-1; 12 nucleotides line up with TRBD1. The CDR3 covers 13 residues. Germline V CDR1 and CDR2: MDHEN, SYDVKM. V trimming: 6 bases; J trimming: 12 bases; junction bases outside the gene matches: 8. The CDR3 loop is CASSQGQGASSFF. In DNA, the CDR3 is TGTGCCAGCAGCCAGGGACAGGGGGCTTCGTCTTTCTTT. The full variable domain, in which reference TRBV28 and TRBJ1-1 provide the parts outside the CDR3, is DVKVTQSSRYLVKRTGEKVFLECVQDMDHENMFWYRQDPGLGLRLIYFSYDVKMKEKGDIPEGYSVSREKKERFSLILESASTNQTSMYLCASSQGQGASSFFGQGTRLTVV.

In its sample, this clonotype ranks as medium-sized. This chain links TRBV27 with TRBJ2-1, with TRBD1 identical over 9 bases. Trimming took 5 bases from V and 12 from J; bases not matched to a gene: 23. The V gene's germline CDR1 is MNHEY and CDR2 SMNVEV (reference sequence). This CDR3 contains 18 residues. DNA of the CDR3: TGTGCCAGCAGTACCAGTTTAGGAGACCGGGACAGGGCCGTCCGGCAGTTCTTC. It specifies CASSTSLGDRDRAVRQFF.

This clonotype was detected a few times. The genes are TRBV12-3 or TRBV12-4 and TRBJ1-5, with D possibly being TRBD1 (6 bases). This CDR3 region has 14 residues. Trimming stripped 6 bases from V and 1 base from J, with 10 bases between. The DNA for the CDR3 is TGTGCCAGCAGCTTGGGACACAGCAATCAGCCCCAGCATTTT. This codes for CASSLGHSNQPQHF.

Ten or more counts support this clonotype. CDR3 coding DNA: TGCGCCAGCAGCCCCGGGACAGGGGGCTACGAGCAGTACTTC. This encodes CASSPGTGGYEQYF. This chain connects TRBV4-3 to TRBJ2-7; TRBD1 matches at 11 bases. CDR1 is LGHNA, CDR2 YSLEER, per germline. Trimming removed 4 bases from V and 3 bases from J; junction bases left unmatched: 2. The CDR3 spans 14 residues.

The chain uses TRBV28 and TRBJ2-2; 8 bases line up with TRBD1. The CDR3 consists of 16 residues. J lost 3 bases, V lost 8 bases, and 11 bases had no gene match. CDR1 is MDHEN, CDR2 SYDVKM, per germline. The CDR3 is CASSRTGNLYTGELFF. In nucleotides, the CDR3 is TGTGCCAGCTCGCGGACAGGGAATTTGTACACCGGGGAGCTGTTTTTT.

Relative to its sample, this clonotype is medium-sized. In nucleotides, the CDR3 is TGCAGCGTTTTGGACTATGGCTACACCTTC. The encoded protein is CSVLDYGYTF. The chain joins TRBV29-1 to TRBJ1-2; D not certain. Trimming removed 5 bases at V and 3 bases at J, with 4 bases between. This CDR3 is built from 10 residues. From germline, CDR1 is SQVTM and CDR2 ANQGSEA.

This clonotype has a handful of counts. The chain recombines TRBV30 with TRBJ1-1; the match to TRBD1 covers 7 bases. The CDR3 is 16 residues long. Unmatched junction bases numbered 13, after V lost 2 bases and J lost 4 bases. Per germline, CDR1 GTSNPN and CDR2 SVGIG (reference sequence). CDR3: CAWSPIRRQGGTEAFF. The CDR3, as DNA: TGTGCCTGGAGTCCCATCCGACGACAGGGAGGCACTGAAGCTTTCTTT.

This clonotype is large. The chain combines TRBV11-2 with TRBJ1-4; D not certain. The CDR3 is 15 residues long. Germline V lookup: CDR1 SGHAT, CDR2 FQNNGV. Trimming cost V 0 bases and J 0 bases, with 5 bases left between them. The CDR3 DNA reads TGTGCCAGCAGCTTAGAATGGGCAACTAATGAAAAACTGTTTTTT. Encoded protein: CASSLEWATNEKLFF.

This clonotype is deemed medium-sized. The chain employs TRBV10-2 and TRBJ1-2, with 12 positions matching TRBD1. V lost 6 bases, J lost 6 bases, and 5 bases stayed unmatched. The CDR3 runs 14 residues. Germline CDR1 reads WSHSY; CDR2 reads SAAADI. CDR3 in amino acids: CASSTGTGGNGYTF. CDR3 bases: TGCGCCAGCAGCACCGGGACAGGGGGCAATGGCTACACCTTC.

By sample share, this clonotype is medium-sized (0.01 to 0.1%). The gene calls are TRBV12-3 or TRBV12-4 and TRBJ2-1; 7 nucleotides agree with TRBD1. The CDR3 is 12 residues long. After removal of 3 bases from V and 9 bases from J, the junction contained 2 bases not matched to a gene. The CDR3 is CASSFGTAEQFF. CDR3 DNA sequence: TGTGCCAGCAGTTTCGGGACAGCTGAGCAGTTCTTC.

In this sample, this clonotype turned up many times. The chain couples TRBV2 to TRBJ1-1; D remains unclear. The germline V gene has CDR1 SNHLY and CDR2 FYNNEI. V gave up 7 bases and J gave up 5 bases, with 17 bases separating them. The CDR3 has 14 amino acids. CDR3: CASTIRYGETEAFF. Here the CDR3 DNA reads TGTGCCAGCACGATACGTTACGGGGAGACTGAAGCTTTCTTT.

This clonotype was observed a handful of times. The V call is TRBV18, the J call TRBJ1-1; tentatively, D is TRBD1 (5 bases). CDR1 KGHSH and CDR2 LQKENI come from the germline V gene. This CDR3 is 13 amino acids long. With 3 bases removed from V and 1 base from J, the gap between germline ends came to 6 bases. This CDR3 is CASSPTGNTEAFF. The DNA for the CDR3 is TGTGCCAGCTCACCTACAGGGAACACTGAAGCTTTCTTT.

This clonotype was counted ten times or more. The chain carries TRBV7-2 and TRBJ2-3; tentatively, D is TRBD1 (6 bases). The CDR3 extends over 15 amino acids. With 2 bases removed from V and 3 bases from J, the gap between germline ends came to 12 bases. Germline CDR1 and CDR2: SGHTA and FQGNSA. The CDR3 reads CASSLRTVDTDTQYF. CDR3 nucleotides: TGTGCCAGCAGCTTAAGGACAGTAGATACAGATACGCAGTATTTT.

Sample share makes this clonotype medium-sized. The chain is built from TRBV9 and TRBJ2-3, with 11 bases matching TRBD1. V gave up 3 bases and J gave up 5 bases; unmatched junction bases: 8. Germline-derived CDR1 and CDR2 are SGDLS and YYNGEE. CDR3 length: 16 amino acids. CDR3 region: CASSASGTGGRDTQYF. The DNA of the CDR3 is TGTGCCAGCAGCGCCTCCGGGACAGGGGGGAGAGATACGCAGTATTTT.

The CDR3, as DNA: TGTGCCAGCAGCGTGCTGGGGCAGCCCACCGGGGAGCTGTTTTTT. The encoded protein is CASSVLGQPTGELFF. The chain recombines TRBV9 with TRBJ2-2; a possible D gene is TRBD1 (5 bases). This CDR3 region has 15 residues. Per germline, CDR1 SGDLS and CDR2 YYNGEE. Trimming took 2 bases from V and 4 from J, leaving 12 bases between them.

This sequence joins TRBV9 and TRBJ1-1; D remains unclear. The V gene's germline CDR1 is SGDLS and CDR2 YYNGEE. The CDR3 covers 15 residues. Trimming left V 3 bases short and J 0 bases short, with 12 bases between. The CDR3 region has the DNA TGTGCCAGCAGCGCGGAGACGGGAATGAACACTGAAGCTTTCTTT. The encoded protein is CASSAETGMNTEAFF.

This clonotype qualifies as medium-sized (0.01 to 0.1%). The chain is built from TRBV10-1 and TRBJ2-3, with TRBD2 matching 13 bases. Germline trimming cut 6 bases from V and 6 bases from J; bases unmatched to any gene: 6. CDR3 length: 15 amino acids. Germline V lookup: CDR1 WNHNN, CDR2 SYGVQD (reference sequence). This CDR3 is CASRPGLAGTDTQYF. The CDR3 DNA reads as TGCGCCAGCAGGCCGGGACTAGCGGGGACGGATACGCAGTATTTT.

This clonotype has just a few counts. The chain uses TRBV12-3 or TRBV12-4 and TRBJ2-5; D is unresolved. The V and J ends lost 5 bases and 3 bases respectively, with 13 bases between them. This CDR3 region has 14 residues. CDR3 region: CASSKVGMEETQYF. CDR3 in DNA: TGTGCCAGCAGTAAAGTAGGGATGGAAGAGACCCAGTACTTC.

The V gene is TRBV19, the J gene TRBJ2-3, with 10 nucleotides matching TRBD1. This CDR3 is built from 16 residues. V dropped 2 bases and J dropped 0; count of bases not matched to a gene: 2. CDR1 is LNHDA and CDR2 is SQIVND in the germline V gene (reference sequence). The CDR3 DNA follows: TGTGCCAGTAGTATATGGACAGGGGGAAGCACAGATACGCAGTATTTT. Protein product: CASSIWTGGSTDTQYF.

This clonotype was counted between two and nine times. The DNA for the CDR3 is TGTGCCAGCAGCTTTACAACTAACCGGGAGACCCAGTACTTC. Translating it yields CASSFTTNRETQYF. The rearrangement links TRBV11-2 to TRBJ2-5, with D unresolved. The CDR3 has 14 residues. In germline, CDR1 is SGHAT, CDR2 FQNNGV. V lost 3 bases to trimming and J lost 5 bases, with 13 bases between them.

By sample fraction, this clonotype is medium-sized. The J gene is TRBJ1-1, the V gene TRBV5-6; TRBD1 might be the D (5 bases). This CDR3 is 13 amino acids long. With 3 bases removed from V and 6 bases from J, the gap between germline ends came to 12 bases. Germline CDR1 reads SGHDT; CDR2 reads YYEEEE. The CDR3 loop reads CASSWGGSSEAFF. Written as DNA, the CDR3 is TGTGCCAGCAGCTGGGGCGGGAGCTCTGAAGCTTTCTTT.

The genes are TRBV2 and TRBJ2-7; D unclear. The CDR3 loop spans 14 amino acids. V gave up 5 bases and J gave up 2 bases, with 13 bases separating them. Germline-derived CDR1 and CDR2 are SNHLY and FYNNEI. CDR3 DNA sequence: TGTGCCAGCAGTCGCGTTAAGGGAACCTACGAGCAGTACTTC. It is translated as CASSRVKGTYEQYF.

This chain joins TRBV5-1 and TRBJ2-7; D gene uncertain. CDR1 is SGHRS and CDR2 is YFSETQ in the germline V gene. Deletions cut 4 bases from V and 7 bases from J, with 15 bases between. This CDR3 has 13 residues. The DNA of the CDR3 is TGCGCCAGCAGCCCCCTTTGGCTGGGTGAGCAGTACTTC. Its translation: CASSPLWLGEQYF. Combining the CDR3 with reference TRBV5-1 and TRBJ2-7 gives the whole variable domain KAGVTQTPRYLIKTRGQQVTLSCSPISGHRSVSWYQQTPGQGLQFLFEYFSETQRNKGNFPGRFSGRQFSNSRSEMNVSTLELGDSALYLCASSPLWLGEQYFGPGTRLTVT.

This clonotype ranks as medium-sized. This rearrangement joins TRBV9 to TRBJ1-6; TRBD1 matches 7 bases. Germline CDR1 is SGDLS and CDR2 is YYNGEE. The CDR3 is made up of 15 amino acids. V gave up 4 bases and J gave up 6 bases; unmatched junction bases: 7. In nucleotides, the CDR3 is TGTGCCAGCAGCCAACAGGGGCAGAGTAATTCACCCCTCCACTTT. It is translated as CASSQQGQSNSPLHF.

By share, this clonotype ranks as medium-sized (0.01 to 0.1%). J is TRBJ1-2 and V is TRBV20-1; no reliable D call. The length of the CDR3 is 12 residues. The germline V gene has CDR1 DFQATT and CDR2 SNEGSKA (reference sequence). Deletions cut 2 bases from V and 4 bases from J, with 8 bases between. CDR3: CSARPVFYGYTF. In nucleotides, the CDR3 is TGCAGTGCTAGACCCGTCTTCTATGGCTACACCTTC.

This chain connects TRBV24-1 to TRBJ1-2, with D maybe TRBD1 (6 bases). Germline CDR1 and CDR2: KGHDR and SFDVKD. The CDR3 consists of 14 residues. Trimming cost V 5 bases and J 2 bases, with 11 bases left between them. Here the CDR3 DNA reads TGTGCCACCAGTGGGGCAGGGGAGAACTATGGCTACACCTTC. Translated, it gives CATSGAGENYGYTF.

This clonotype rates as medium-sized. V usage is TRBV7-2 and J usage is TRBJ1-2; D possibly corresponds to TRBD1 (6 bases). The CDR3 is 16 residues long. Per the germline V gene, CDR1 is SGHTA and CDR2 is FQGNSA. The V gene lost 4 bases and the J gene lost 5 bases, with 20 bases spanning the gap. For the CDR3, the DNA is TGTGCCAGCAGCTCCCAACAGGGCTTTAGTCCTTATGGCTACACCTTC. Encoded protein: CASSSQQGFSPYGYTF.

By proportion, this clonotype is medium-sized (0.01 to 0.1%). The rearrangement links TRBV4-1 to TRBJ2-1; D is unclear. CDR3 length: 17 amino acids. V lost 0 bases and J lost 0, with 12 bases in between. Germline V gene sequence: CDR1 MGHRA, CDR2 YSYEKL. CDR3 DNA: TGCGCCAGCAGCCAAGAACCTGCCCCCCCCTCCTACAATGAGCAGTTCTTC. Protein product: CASSQEPAPPSYNEQFF.